Listed here are 21 T cell receptor beta chains from one sample, sequenced in a study of blood T cells in healthy people across ages. A second PCR, run for about 7 to 11 cycles, used a sample-barcoded 5' primer plus a J-beta primer mix. TCRdb redid the calling of the 5' RACE reads with MiXCR, one entry per CDR3 protein. The data show around 1.7 million distinct CDR3 sequences, over 25% seen once. Sequenced material: blood. The receptors stem from a woman aged 30 to 39 in good health.

This clonotype came up a few times. The genes are TRBV6-5 and TRBJ2-1, with 10 bases aligning to TRBD1. Germline CDR1 reads MNHEY; CDR2 reads SVGAGI. Trimming removed 5 bases from V and 5 bases from J; junction bases left unmatched: 6. The CDR3 consists of 15 residues. CDR3 region: CASSLDRGRNNEQFF. In nucleotides, the CDR3 is TGTGCCAGCAGTCTCGACAGGGGGCGCAACAATGAGCAGTTCTTC.

V gene TRBV28 combines with J gene TRBJ2-4, with D tentatively TRBD2 (6 bases). The DNA end lines up better with TRBJ2-7; the J call may be wrong. This CDR3 contains 14 residues. Germline V gene data show CDR1 as MDHEN and CDR2 as SYDVKM. The CDR3 protein is CASSSRRAWDEQYF. The CDR3 coding sequence is TGTGCCAGCAGTTCGAGGAGGGCATGGGACGAGCAGTACTTC.

Comment on this clonotype: One base away lies a much larger clone, so this may be a sequencing read error. The gene calls are TRBV5-1 and TRBJ2-1, with D uncertain. In germline, CDR1 is SGHRS, CDR2 YFSETQ. The CDR3 consists of 14 residues. V lost 2 bases and J 10 bases, leaving 16 bases between the germline ends. CDR3 protein: CASSLIPGGYEQFF. The CDR3 DNA is TGCGCCAGCAGCTTAATACCAGGTGGCTACGAGCAGTTCTTC.

There are a few counts of this clonotype. CDR3: CASSPEGGMDTEAFF. In DNA form, the CDR3 reads TGCGCCAGCAGCCCAGAAGGGGGGATGGACACTGAAGCTTTCTTT. V gene TRBV5-1 combines with J gene TRBJ1-1; D is perhaps TRBD1 (6 bases). Germline V gene sequence: CDR1 SGHRS, CDR2 YFSETQ. V was cut by 4 bases and J by 3 bases, with 16 bases left in between. The CDR3 totals 15 residues. Complete variable domain (other parts from reference TRBV5-1 and TRBJ1-1): KAGVTQTPRYLIKTRGQQVTLSCSPISGHRSVSWYQQTPGQGLQFLFEYFSETQRNKGNFPGRFSGRQFSNSRSEMNVSTLELGDSALYLCASSPEGGMDTEAFFGQGTRLTVV.

This clonotype occurred a few times. The CDR3 bases are TGTGCCACCAGCAGAAGTAAGGGGACTTCACCAGGGCAGTACTTC. Its protein product is CATSRSKGTSPGQYF. J is TRBJ2-4 and V is TRBV15; D might be TRBD2 (6 bases). The CDR3 totals 15 residues. V was cut by 2 bases and J by 13 bases, with 21 bases left in between. Germline V gene data show CDR1 as LNHNV and CDR2 as YYDKDF (reference sequence).

The genes are TRBV11-1 and TRBJ2-7; possible D gene TRBD2, 5 bases. From germline, CDR1 is SGHAT and CDR2 FQDESV (reference sequence). Trimming removed 5 bases from V and 7 bases from J, with 15 bases in between. The CDR3 contains 13 residues. The DNA for the CDR3 is TGTGCCAGCAGCCCCGGACTGTGGGGAGAGCAGTACTTC. It encodes CASSPGLWGEQYF.

The chain combines TRBV7-6 with TRBJ2-3, with D tentatively TRBD1 (5 bases). Trimming stripped 5 bases from V and 0 bases from J, with 12 bases between. Germline CDR1 and CDR2: SGHVS and FNYEAQ. There are 15 residues in the CDR3. The CDR3 DNA sequence: TGTGCCAGCAGCCCACCGACAGCGAGCACAGATACGCAGTATTTT. Translation: CASSPPTASTDTQYF.

This clonotype was seen more than once but under ten times. The chain carries TRBV4-2 and TRBJ2-3; D remains unclear. CDR1 and CDR2 from the germline V gene are LGHNA and YNFKEQ. Trimming cost V 1 base and J 2 bases, with 7 bases left between them. The CDR3 extends over 14 amino acids. DNA for the CDR3: TGTGCCAGCAGCCAAGCTCCGGCCACAGATACGCAGTATTTT. It is translated as CASSQAPATDTQYF.

A remark on this clonotype: A read error may explain this, as a much larger clone is one base away. The V gene is TRBV9, the J gene TRBJ2-1; D might be TRBD1 (5 bases). The closer fit of TRBJ2-7 to the DNA end suggests the J call may be wrong. The CDR3 loop spans 12 amino acids. CDR1 is SGDLS, CDR2 YYNGEE, per germline. Written as DNA, the CDR3 is TGTGCCAGCGGACATTCCAACAATGAGCAGTACTTC. This sequence encodes CASGHSNNEQYF.

The V gene is TRBV27, the J gene TRBJ2-3, with 9 bases fitting TRBD1. Trimming at V came to 1 base and at J to 4 bases, leaving 3 bases not matched to a gene. The germline CDR1 and CDR2 sequences are MNHEY and SMNVEV (reference sequence). This CDR3 comprises 15 residues. The CDR3, as DNA: TGTGCCAGCAGTTTATGGGACAGGGTCTCAGATACGCAGTATTTT. Protein: CASSLWDRVSDTQYF.

At least ten counts were recorded for this clonotype. The CDR3 DNA sequence: TGCAGCGCCGGACAGGTCGCTAACTATGGCTACACCTTC. Translated, it gives CSAGQVANYGYTF. The J gene is TRBJ1-2, the V gene TRBV29-1, with 7 bases fitting TRBD1. Germline-derived CDR1 and CDR2 are SQVTM and ANQGSEA. The CDR3 is made up of 13 amino acids. Trimming at V came to 7 bases and at J to 0 bases, leaving 5 bases not matched to a gene. The full variable domain, completed using reference TRBV29-1 and TRBJ1-2, is SAVISQKPSRDICQRGTSLTIQCQVDSQVTMMFWYRQQPGQSLTLIATANQGSEATYESGFVIDKFPISRPNLTFSTLTVSNMSPEDSSIYLCSAGQVANYGYTFGSGTRLTVV.

This clonotype was seen a few times. The chain couples TRBV12-3 or TRBV12-4 to TRBJ1-1; D gene unclear. V dropped 10 bases and J dropped 1 base, with 13 bases sitting between them. The CDR3 sequence is 13 residues long. The CDR3 region has the DNA TGTGCCACCAAGACCCTCGGGAACACTGAAGCTTTCTTT. Its translation: CATKTLGNTEAFF.

The rearrangement links TRBV7-6 to TRBJ1-2; no clear D. This CDR3 comprises 13 residues. CDR1 and CDR2 from the germline V gene are SGHVS and FNYEAQ. V lost 4 bases and J 6 bases, leaving 12 bases between the germline ends. CDR3 sequence reads: CASSSSPKDGYTF. The CDR3 DNA sequence: TGTGCCAGCAGCTCCTCACCGAAAGATGGCTACACCTTC.

This clonotype was seen a few times. A junction end diverges from the germline sequence, so it may reflect a read error. This chain links TRBV7-2 with TRBJ1-2; D possibly corresponds to TRBD1 (5 bases). In germline, CDR1 is SGHTA, CDR2 FQGNSA. This CDR3 has 16 amino acids. The CDR3 loop reads CASAPRQTARNYGHTF. The DNA of the CDR3 is TGTGCCAGCGCCCCCCGCCAGACAGCTCGTAACTATGGCCACACCTTC.

This clonotype turned up a few times. V usage is TRBV5-1 and J usage is TRBJ1-4, with D perhaps TRBD1 (5 bases). Germline V gene sequence: CDR1 SGHRS, CDR2 YFSETQ. The CDR3 spans 13 residues. The ends were cut back, 8 bases at V and 4 bases at J, with 12 bases in the middle. The CDR3, as DNA: TGCGCCAGTACGGGGGGTGATAATGAAAAACTGTTTTTT. It is translated as CASTGGDNEKLFF.

This clonotype was found once. The chain combines TRBV19 with TRBJ1-4; the match to TRBD1 covers 9 bases. The CDR3 length is 15 residues. V shed 6 bases and J 8 bases; nucleotides not matched to a gene: 10. The germline V gene has CDR1 LNHDA and CDR2 SQIVND (reference sequence). CDR3 amino acids: CASRPWGQGDEKLFF. The CDR3 DNA is TGTGCCAGTAGACCCTGGGGACAGGGTGACGAAAAACTGTTTTTT. The full variable domain, with the rest looked up from reference TRBV19 and TRBJ1-4, is DGGITQSPKYLFRKEGQNVTLSCEQNLNHDAMYWYRQDPGQGLRLIYYSQIVNDFQKGDIAEGYSVSREKKESFPLTVTSAQKNPTAFYLCASRPWGQGDEKLFFGSGTQLSVL.

The chain has TRBV25-1 and TRBJ2-3; D may be TRBD1 or TRBD2 (5 bases each). V was clipped by 6 bases and J by 0 bases, with 10 bases between them. Germline V gene data show CDR1 as MGHDK and CDR2 as SYGVNS. This CDR3 has 14 amino acids. The DNA of the CDR3 is TGTGCCAGCAGCGATTGGGGGAGCACAGATACGCAGTATTTT. It translates to CASSDWGSTDTQYF.

The chain links TRBV5-6 to TRBJ1-1, with D maybe TRBD1 (6 bases). The germline gives CDR1 SGHDT, CDR2 YYEEEE. V gave up 4 bases and J gave up 3 bases, with 16 bases separating them. The CDR3 has 15 amino acids. As DNA, the CDR3 is TGTGCCAGCAGCCCCTTACAGGGATGGGACACTGAAGCTTTCTTT. This encodes CASSPLQGWDTEAFF.

This clonotype was observed a handful of times. The rearrangement uses TRBV6-1 and TRBJ1-1; D uncertain. From germline, CDR1 is MNHNS and CDR2 SASEGT. Trimming removed 6 bases from V and 1 base from J, with 12 bases in between. The CDR3 is 14 amino acids. CDR3 loop: CASRFAGGNTEAFF. Written as DNA, the CDR3 is TGTGCCAGCAGGTTTGCAGGAGGGAACACTGAAGCTTTCTTT.

This chain connects TRBV5-1 to TRBJ2-7; D not resolved. Per the germline V gene, CDR1 is SGHRS and CDR2 is YFSETQ. V shed 0 bases and J shed 2 bases, with 9 bases lying between them. The CDR3 length is 14 residues. CDR3 sequence reads: CASSLAVVPYEQYF. Here the CDR3 DNA reads TGCGCCAGCAGCTTGGCAGTTGTTCCCTACGAGCAGTACTTC.

In its sample, this clonotype was seen a few times. At one end, the junction sequence differs from germline, possibly due to a read error. This chain connects TRBV5-6 to TRBJ1-2, with D maybe TRBD1 (5 bases). The length of the CDR3 is 14 residues. Germline CDR1 SGHDT, CDR2 YYEEEE. The CDR3 region is CAGSVETDPYGYTF. Here the CDR3 DNA reads TGTGCCGGCAGCGTTGAGACAGATCCCTATGGCTACACCTTC.